The following is a T cell receptor (beta chain) sequence with its context. 60 Vbeta and 13 Jbeta primers were used in PCR. The method was immunoSEQ multiplex PCR; TCRdb's version includes in-frame clones alone and lacks a portion of them. In the table there are around 92,000 clones, roughly 80% of which are singletons. The source of the sample is a study of cytomegalovirus exposure and HLA in healthy donors. In germline, CDR1 is SEHNR, CDR2 FQNEAQ (reference sequence). CDR3 length: 15 amino acids. Trimming cost V 0 bases and J 4 bases, with 9 bases left between them. The sequence came from a girl aged 2 to 9 in good health and CMV-seropositive. The chain uses TRBV7-9 and TRBJ2-2; no firm D call. The sample was PBMCs. The CDR3: CASSLAVPSTGELFF. The DNA of the CDR3 is TGTGCCAGCAGCTTAGCGGTTCCTAGCACCGGGGAGCTGTTTTTT.